This entry is about one TCR beta chain. One end of the junction is discordant with germline, which a read error may explain. The source of the sample is a study of shared clonotypes between healthy human individuals. There were only Caucasian adults among the donors, and all lived in Nashville, Tennessee. Data came from immunoSEQ multiplex PCR; TCRdb stores just in-frame clones and leaves some out. Seen here are 1.4 million to 1.5 million clones, roughly 97% observed once, and the top ten hold 1.2%. Germline CDR1 is SEHNR and CDR2 is FQNEAQ (reference sequence). The CDR3 is 13 residues long. The sequence derives from a man aged 25 to 40 in good health. This chain joins TRBV7-9 and TRBJ2-4; no firm D call. Specimen: naive CD4+ T cells sorted from blood. Noted subset: CD45RA+ positively selected. This CDR3 is CASSLAASLIQNF. In DNA form, the CDR3 reads TGTGCCAGCAGCTTAGCGGCCAGCCTTATTCAGAACTTC.